This record looks at one T cell receptor beta chain sequence and its context. The antigen is unknown. With 2 bases removed from V and 0 bases from J, the gap between germline ends came to 14 bases. The CDR3 spans 17 residues. CDR1 is MDHEN, CDR2 SYDVKM, per germline. The method was immunoSEQ multiplex PCR; TCRdb's version includes in-frame clones alone and lacks a portion of them. The sample comprises 70,000 or so clones, approximately 80% of which are singletons, and roughly 2% rests with the top ten. This sample was included in a study of vaccination effects on CD4 cells after COVID-19. When around nine days of culture had elapsed, CD4+ T cells were isolated. Both day 3 and day 7 saw half the medium replaced with IL-2 medium.

The chain links TRBV28 to TRBJ1-5, with D uncertain. The receptor was derived from a human donor who received a COVID-19 vaccine. Sample: CD4+ T cells from PBMCs cultured without peptide, taken before COVID-19 vaccination. The CDR3 loop reads CASSLGVVGNSNQPQHF. The CDR3 nucleotides are TGTGCCAGCAGTTTAGGGGTGGTTGGGAATAGCAATCAGCCCCAGCATTTT.